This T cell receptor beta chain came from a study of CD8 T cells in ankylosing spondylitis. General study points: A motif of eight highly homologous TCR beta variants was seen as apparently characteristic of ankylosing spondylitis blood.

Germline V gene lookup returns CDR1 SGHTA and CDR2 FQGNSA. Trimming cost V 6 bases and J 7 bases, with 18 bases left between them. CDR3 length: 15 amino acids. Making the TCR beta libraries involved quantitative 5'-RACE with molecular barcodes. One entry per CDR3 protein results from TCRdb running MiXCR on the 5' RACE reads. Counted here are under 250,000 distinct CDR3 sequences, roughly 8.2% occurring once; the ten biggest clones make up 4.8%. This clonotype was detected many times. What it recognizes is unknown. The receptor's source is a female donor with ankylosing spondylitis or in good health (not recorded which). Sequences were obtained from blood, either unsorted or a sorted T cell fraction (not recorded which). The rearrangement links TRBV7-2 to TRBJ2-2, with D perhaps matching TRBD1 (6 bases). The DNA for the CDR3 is TGTGCCAGCAGACAAACCGGGACACAAAGCGGGGAGCTGTTTTTT. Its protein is CASRQTGTQSGELFF.